Shown below are 6 T cell receptor beta chains from a single sample sequenced in a study of cytomegalovirus exposure and HLA in healthy donors. The primer mix had 60 Vbeta and 13 Jbeta primers. Repertoires were generated with immunoSEQ multiplex PCR, while TCRdb's copy carries only in-frame clones and drops some. The sample carries 150,000 to 200,000 clones, roughly 79% recorded once. The sequenced material came from PBMCs. The receptors were sampled from a woman between 25 and 40 years old in good health and CMV-seropositive.

The chain recombines TRBV7-9 with TRBJ2-7, with D possibly being TRBD1 (5 bases). Germline V CDR1 and CDR2: SEHNR, FQNEAQ (reference sequence). The CDR3 is 16 residues long. V shed 5 bases and J shed 0 bases, with 17 bases lying between them. In DNA, the CDR3 is TGTGCCAGCAGCACCTCATCGGCAGGGCTCTCCTACGAGCAGTACTTC. Translated: CASSTSSAGLSYEQYF.

The rearrangement uses TRBV7-9 and TRBJ2-2; weak D call: TRBD1 (5 bases). The V gene's germline CDR1 is SEHNR and CDR2 FQNEAQ (reference sequence). Trimming cost V 5 bases and J 3 bases, with 16 bases left between them. The CDR3 totals 16 residues. CDR3 in amino acids: CASSPWQGWDTGELFF. The CDR3 region has the DNA TGTGCCAGCAGCCCCTGGCAGGGCTGGGACACCGGGGAGCTGTTTTTT.

V and J are TRBV4-3 and TRBJ2-7, with D maybe TRBD1 (5 bases). Germline V lookup: CDR1 LGHNA, CDR2 YSLEER. Trimming cost V 5 bases and J 4 bases, with 15 bases left between them. This CDR3 region has 14 residues. CDR3 DNA: TGCGCCAGCAGCTTAAATCCAGGGCTATACGAGCAGTACTTC. Translation gives CASSLNPGLYEQYF.

This clone appeared a few times. The V and J genes are TRBV28 and TRBJ1-4; D unresolved. This CDR3 contains 15 residues. V shed 3 bases and J shed 5 bases, with 13 bases lying between them. Germline V CDR1 and CDR2: MDHEN, SYDVKM. The CDR3 region has the DNA TGTGCCAGCAGTTTTTCGGGGATCCGAAATGAAAAACTGTTTTTT. Translation gives CASSFSGIRNEKLFF. Complete variable domain (other parts from reference TRBV28 and TRBJ1-4): DVKVTQSSRYLVKRTGEKVFLECVQDMDHENMFWYRQDPGLGLRLIYFSYDVKMKEKGDIPEGYSVSREKKERFSLILESASTNQTSMYLCASSFSGIRNEKLFFGSGTQLSVL.

The chain couples TRBV25-1 to TRBJ1-2, with D maybe TRBD1 (5 bases). CDR1 is MGHDK, CDR2 SYGVNS, per germline. The CDR3 spans 12 residues. With 3 bases removed from V and 5 bases from J, the gap between germline ends came to 7 bases. Here the CDR3 reads CASSETDYGYTF. The CDR3 bases are TGTGCCAGCAGTGAGACAGATTATGGCTACACCTTC.

This chain uses TRBV7-2 with TRBJ1-2; D call uncertain. V shed 4 bases and J shed 2 bases, with 8 bases lying between them. Per the germline V gene, CDR1 is SGHTA and CDR2 is FQGNSA. The CDR3 totals 13 residues. CDR3 sequence reads: CASSSRSNYGYTF. The CDR3, as DNA: TGTGCCAGCAGCTCGCGAAGCAACTATGGCTACACCTTC.